This entry describes one T cell receptor beta chain. Its antigen is undetermined. Combining a sample-barcoded 5' primer with a J-beta primer mix, a second PCR ran for 7 to 11 cycles. TCRdb ran MiXCR on the 5' RACE reads and lists one entry per CDR3 protein. The sample contains under 800,000 distinct CDR3 sequences, around a fifth of which appear only once. The data stem from a study of blood T cells in healthy people across ages. The study, taken as a whole, reports: Getting older went along with TCR beta diversity per million T cells dropping roughly linearly.

Sequenced input: blood. The receptor comes from a man between 65 and 80 years old in good health.

In DNA, the CDR3 is TGCAGTGCTAGCGGGGGCAAAAACATTCAGTACTTC. It specifies CSASGGKNIQYF. This rearrangement joins TRBV20-1 to TRBJ2-4, with a tentative D call TRBD2 (6 bases). The germline CDR1 and CDR2 sequences are DFQATT and SNEGSKA (reference sequence). This CDR3 has 12 residues. Trimming left V 3 bases short and J 3 bases short, with 6 bases between.